This TCR beta chain was identified in a study of blood T cell repertoires in COVID-19. Turning to the study itself: Collection of acute and convalescent COVID-19 samples took place in the United States, Italy and Spain.

In the original analysis: Reference gene primer amplification gave estimated nucleated cell counts. Sequencing used immunoSEQ multiplex PCR; TCRdb keeps in-frame clones, though not all of them. V and J calls and clone size are those listed in that table; D and trimming were worked out from the DNA. The repertoire holds a few hundred thousand clones, with about 86% as singletons. Across about two dozen US areas, participants ranged in age from about 18 to 89 years. The CDR3 is 15 amino acids. CDR1 and CDR2 (germline): MNHEY, SVGAGI. V gave up 7 bases and J gave up 2 bases; unmatched junction bases: 10.

The TCR was taken from a woman aged 30 to 39 who had been exposed to COVID-19. V is TRBV6-5 and J is TRBJ2-7, with 8 bases aligning to TRBD2. What was sequenced was PBMCs or T cells enriched from blood (not recorded which). The CDR3 bases are TGTGCCAGCACCACCCGTTCTAGCGGGCCCTACGAGCAGTACTTC. Translated, it gives CASTTRSSGPYEQYF.